This TCR beta chain was captured by sequencing in a study of T cell changes during pregnancy in multiple sclerosis. Here immunoSEQ multiplex PCR was the method, and the copy in TCRdb shows in-frame clones only, minus some. The sample holds over 70,000 clones, around 92% seen once. The V gene's germline CDR1 is MGHDK and CDR2 SYGVNS. V lost 6 bases to trimming and J lost 2 bases, with 21 bases between them. The CDR3 is made up of 17 amino acids. The specimen comprised peripheral blood, sampled in the third trimester of pregnancy. The rearrangement links TRBV25-1 to TRBJ2-3; TRBD2 is a possible D gene (5 bases). This sequence was found in a female donor in good health, enrolled as a control in a pregnancy study. The CDR3 DNA sequence: TGTGCCAGCAGCCCCGAGGGCCCTCTGGCGGCCACAGATACGCAGTATTTT. The encoded protein is CASSPEGPLAATDTQYF.